The source of this TCR beta chain is a study of T cell responses to AZD1222 COVID-19 vaccine. In the study overall: Researchers grouped second doses given at about 4 or about 12 weeks into one pool.

Per germline, CDR1 MNHEY and CDR2 SMNVEV (reference sequence). The CDR3 has 14 amino acids. V was cut by 6 bases and J by 6 bases, with 15 bases left in between. This clone was counted a few times. Its antigen is currently unknown. Sequencing used immunoSEQ multiplex PCR; TCRdb keeps in-frame clones, though not all of them. Here the sample spans 100,000 to 120,000 clones, roughly 90% being singletons. Study-level points and caveats: The study reported that nearly half of spike-specific TCRs target unmutated variant regions. Compared with day 0, the breadth and depth of the Spike-specific TCR repertoire rose significantly after two doses of AZD1222. Clonal diversity may have been underestimated in mostly white British donors.

Specimen: peripheral blood, collected on day 0 of AZD1222 vaccination. The chain couples TRBV27 to TRBJ1-5; D is possibly TRBD1 (6 bases). This clonotype was obtained from an adult in good health. CDR3 DNA: TGTGCCAGCAGCCTTGGACAGAACGTTCAGCCCCAGCATTTT. Amino acids: CASSLGQNVQPQHF.